This T cell receptor beta chain was identified in a study of OX40 agonist ivuxolimab in advanced cancers. As for the study in general: Patients were given ivuxolimab, an antibody that agonizes OX40 (CD134). The patients received ivuxolimab by intravenous route every 2 weeks at 0.01 to 10 mg/kg. The diagnoses of dose-escalation patients were hepatocellular carcinoma, melanoma, renal cell or head and neck cancer.

Anyone with autoimmune disease history or systemic immunosuppression was excluded. The germline CDR1 and CDR2 sequences are MGHRA and YSYEKL. This CDR3 has 15 residues. V was pared by 1 base and J by 0 bases, with 1 base of the junction left unmatched. Repertoires were generated with immunoSEQ multiplex PCR, while TCRdb's copy carries only in-frame clones and drops some. This sample has under 20,000 clones, with 78% found just once. The receptor comes from an adult with an advanced solid tumor such as melanoma, head and neck, liver or kidney cancer. V is TRBV4-1 and J is TRBJ2-3, with 7 positions matching TRBD2. This specimen was CD4+ or CD8+ T cells sorted from blood, taken in a trial of the OX40 agonist ivuxolimab. CDR3 in DNA: TGCGCCAGCAGCCAAGTACTAGCGAGCACAGATACGCAGTATTTT. Translated: CASSQVLASTDTQYF.